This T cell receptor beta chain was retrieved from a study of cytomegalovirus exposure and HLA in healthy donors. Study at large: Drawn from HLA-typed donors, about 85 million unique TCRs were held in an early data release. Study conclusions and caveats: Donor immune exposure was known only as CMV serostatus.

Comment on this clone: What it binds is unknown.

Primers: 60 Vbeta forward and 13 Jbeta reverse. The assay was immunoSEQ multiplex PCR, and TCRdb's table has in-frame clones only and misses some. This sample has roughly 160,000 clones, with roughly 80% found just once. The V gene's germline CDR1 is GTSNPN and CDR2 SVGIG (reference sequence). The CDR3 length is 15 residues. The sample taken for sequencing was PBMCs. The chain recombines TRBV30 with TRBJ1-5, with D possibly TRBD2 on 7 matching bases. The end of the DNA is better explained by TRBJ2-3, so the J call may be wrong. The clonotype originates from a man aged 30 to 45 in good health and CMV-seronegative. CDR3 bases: TGTGCCTGGAGCCCCCGGACGGGGGGCAATCAGCCCCAGTATTTT. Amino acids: CAWSPRTGGNQPQYF.